These T cell receptor beta chains were read from a single sample in a study of early T cells in non-severe SARS-CoV-2 infection. TCRdb itself ran the 5' RACE reads through MiXCR, one entry per CDR3 protein. Of approximately 80,000 distinct CDR3 sequences in the sample, 11% were seen once. Sequences were derived from whole blood, sampled at baseline. The receptors were sampled from an adult who was a healthcare worker with PCR-confirmed SARS-CoV-2 infection or an uninfected control (not recorded which). CDR3s include the opening cysteine and the closing phenylalanine or tryptophan. A D gene is named only where the DNA matches it firmly. Part of the rows lack a size; the others show once, few, many or a class for expanded clones.

>TRBV6-1|many|13|TRBJ2-7|.
TGTGCCAGCAGCGCCACACTGGTGGTCGAGCAGTACTTC
CASSATLVVEQYF
>TRBV20-1|many|13|TRBJ2-4|TRBD2
TGCAGTGCTAGGGAACTAGCGGAAAACATTCAGTACTTC
CSARELAENIQYF
>TRBV6-5|few|16|TRBJ1-1|.
TGTGCCAGCAGTTCAACCTACGCGACGGAGAACACTGAAGCTTTCTTT
CASSSTYATENTEAFF
>TRBV6-6|.|11|TRBJ1-3|.
TGTGCCAGCAGTTCCAAAAACACCATATATTTT
CASSSKNTIYF
>TRBV7-9|many|17|TRBJ2-7|TRBD2
TGTGCCAGCAGCCCCCCCGAGGCGGGGCGGGGGTTGAGGGAGCAGTACTTC
CASSPPEAGRGLREQYF
>TRBV2|.|15|TRBJ2-2|.
TGTGCCAGCAGTGCTAAACAGGGTCCCGGCGGGGAGCTGTTTTTT
CASSAKQGPGGELFF
>TRBV11-2|many|13|TRBJ2-1|.
TGTGCCAGCAGCCTCGAGGGTTACAATGAGCAGTTCTTC
CASSLEGYNEQFF
>TRBV29-1|.|15|TRBJ1-2|.
TGCAGCGCCGGGGACCGCCCGGGAACGAACTATGGCTACACCTTC
CSAGDRPGTNYGYTF
>TRBV5-1|few|15|TRBJ1-2|.
TGCGCCAGCAGCTTGGAGGGCAGGGAAGGCTATGGCTACACCTTC
CASSLEGREGYGYTF
>TRBV5-1|few|15|TRBJ2-3|.
TGCGCCAGCAGCTTGGTCCAATCTCGAGCAGATACGCAGTATTTT
CASSLVQSRADTQYF
>TRBV6-1|.|16|TRBJ1-4|.
TGTGCCAGCAGTGAAGTGCGACAGACAACTAATGAAAAACTGTTTTTT
CASSEVRQTTNEKLFF
>TRBV7-2|.|15|TRBJ2-7|TRBD1
TGTGCCAGCAGCGTCCGACAGGGGGCAGTCTACGAGCAGTACTTC
CASSVRQGAVYEQYF
>TRBV12-3/TRBV12-4|many|12|TRBJ2-3|.
TGTGCCAGCAGTTTAGGAGGAGATACGCAGTATTTT
CASSLGGDTQYF
>TRBV7-6|few|15|TRBJ2-2|.
TGTGCCAGCAGCCCAACCGGGACAAGATCCGGGGAGCTGTTTTTT
CASSPTGTRSGELFF
>TRBV6-6|many|15|TRBJ1-2|.
TGTGCCAGCAGTGACAGTTGGGACCCCCTATCAGGCTACACCTTC
CASSDSWDPLSGYTF
>TRBV6-6|.|15|TRBJ2-6|.
TGTGCCAGCAGTGGGACAACCTCTGGGGCCAACGTCCTGGCTTTC
CASSGTTSGANVLAF
>TRBV19|many|14|TRBJ2-1|TRBD2
TGTGCCAGTAGTAAAAGGACTAGCGGGAATGAGCAGTTCTTC
CASSKRTSGNEQFF
>TRBV12-3/TRBV12-4|.|11|TRBJ2-1|.
TGTGCCAGCAGTCTGAGCGGGGAGCAGTTCTTC
CASSLSGEQFF
>TRBV6-1|many|16|TRBJ1-2|TRBD1
TGTGCCAGCAGTGAAGCTGGACCAGGGGGAGGCTATGGCTACACCTTC
CASSEAGPGGGYGYTF
>TRBV7-2|.|15|TRBJ1-1|TRBD1
TGTGCCAGCAGCCTACGACAGGGGCGGAGAACTGAAGCTTTCTTT
CASSLRQGRRTEAFF
>TRBV20-1|many|15|TRBJ1-2|TRBD1
TGCAGTGCTAGATCATTGAGCGGGACAGGGATCGGCTACACCTTC
CSARSLSGTGIGYTF
>TRBV7-7|many|14|TRBJ2-2|TRBD1
TGTGCCAGCAGCCCACGACAGGGTGTCGGGGAGCTGTTTTTT
CASSPRQGVGELFF
>TRBV20-1|many|15|TRBJ1-6|.
TGCAGTGCTAGGAGAGAGGAACACGGAAATTCACCCCTCCACTTT
CSARREEHGNSPLHF
>TRBV4-1|few|12|TRBJ1-2|TRBD1
TGCGCCAGCAAACAGGGGGCATTTGGCTACACCTTC
CASKQGAFGYTF
>TRBV6-6|.|14|TRBJ1-5|.
TGTGCCAGCAGTTACTCGTCGGGGGATCAGCCCCAGCATTTT
CASSYSSGDQPQHF
>TRBV5-4|many|12|TRBJ1-4|.
TGTGCCAGCAGCTTGTACGGGTCTGAACTGTTTTTT
CASSLYGSELFF
>TRBV7-2|.|17|TRBJ2-5|TRBD2
TGTGCCAGCAGCTTAGCCCCACTAGCGGGGCGCTCGAGCACCCAGTACTTC
CASSLAPLAGRSSTQYF
>TRBV12-3/TRBV12-4|few|14|TRBJ2-3|.
TGTGCCAGCAGGCGACAATCTGGCACAGATACGCAGTATTTT
CASRRQSGTDTQYF
>TRBV7-8|.|16|TRBJ2-7|TRBD1
TGTGCCAGCAGCAGAGGAGGGACAGGGAGCTCCTACGAGCAGTACTTC
CASSRGGTGSSYEQYF
>TRBV11-3|.|14|TRBJ2-1|.
TGTGCCAGCAGCCCCTCGGACGGAAACAATGAGCAGTTCTTC
CASSPSDGNNEQFF
>TRBV28|.|11|TRBJ1-2|.
TGTGCCAGCACGGAGGGTTATGGCTACACCTTC
CASTEGYGYTF
>TRBV7-8|few|14|TRBJ2-2|.
TGTGCCAGCAGCTTATACCAGAACACCGGGGAGCTGTTTTTT
CASSLYQNTGELFF
>TRBV28|.|13|TRBJ2-3|.
TGTGCCAGCAACCGGGAGACTGCTTCGGCGCAGTATTTT
CASNRETASAQYF
>TRBV10-3|.|14|TRBJ1-1|.
TGTGCCATCAGTGGACTACGGGGGGACACTGAAGCTTTCTTT
CAISGLRGDTEAFF
>TRBV6-1|.|14|TRBJ1-2|TRBD1
TGTGCCAGCAGTCCCCGGACAGGGAACTATGGCTACACCTTC
CASSPRTGNYGYTF
>TRBV4-1|.|17|TRBJ2-5|TRBD1
TGCGCCAGCAGCCAGGTCGGGACAGGGGGTTCAAGGGAGACCCAGTACTTC
CASSQVGTGGSRETQYF
>TRBV7-9|few|15|TRBJ2-5|.
TGTGCCAGCAGCCAGGACACAGGGTACCAAGAGACCCAGTACTTC
CASSQDTGYQETQYF
>TRBV29-1|few|15|TRBJ1-2|.
TGCAGCGCTATACTGGACAGTGCGCCGGGAGGTGGCTACACCTTC
CSAILDSAPGGGYTF
>TRBV19|many|17|TRBJ2-3|TRBD2
TGTGCCAGTAGTATTCGAGGGCTAGCGGGGAGCACAGATACGCAGTATTTT
CASSIRGLAGSTDTQYF
>TRBV6-2/TRBV6-3|once|13|TRBJ2-1|.
TGTGCCAGCAGTTATGGTCTTTACAATGAGCAGTTCTTC
CASSYGLYNEQFF
>TRBV7-2|few|18|TRBJ2-1|TRBD2
TGTGCCAGCAGCTTAGCGGTGGCTAGCGGATACTCCTACAATGAGCAGTTCTTC
CASSLAVASGYSYNEQFF
>TRBV29-1|many|13|TRBJ1-3|.
TGCAGCGTTGAGCTGGGGGTCGGAAACACCATATATTTT
CSVELGVGNTIYF
>TRBV29-1|.|12|TRBJ2-3|.
TGCAGCGTTGACGATGACACAGATACGCAGTATTTT
CSVDDDTDTQYF
>TRBV29-1|few|14|TRBJ1-1|.
TGCAGCGTTGAAGATCAAGGTCCGAACACTGAAGCTTTCTTT
CSVEDQGPNTEAFF
>TRBV7-9|.|13|TRBJ2-7|.
TGTGCCAGCAGCCCTGACGGCGGTTACGAGCAGTACTTC
CASSPDGGYEQYF
>TRBV20-1|few|13|TRBJ1-2|.
TGCAGTGCTAGAACCGCAGCTAACTATGGCTACACCTTC
CSARTAANYGYTF
>TRBV7-8|many|16|TRBJ2-2|.
TGTGCCAGCAGCTTAGGGGTTCTCGCGAACACCGGGGAGCTGTTTTTT
CASSLGVLANTGELFF
>TRBV19|.|14|TRBJ1-5|.
TGTGCCAGTAGCCCGGGTCCCAAGGTGTGGCCCCAGCATTTT
CASSPGPKVWPQHF
>TRBV11-2|.|11|TRBJ1-5|.
TGTGCCAGCAAGGGCCGTCAGCCCCAGCATTTT
CASKGRQPQHF
>TRBV20-1|.|15|TRBJ1-2|.
TGCAGTGCCCGACGGGCGGGGGAGGCTTACTATGGCTACACCTTC
CSARRAGEAYYGYTF
>TRBV18|.|12|TRBJ1-3|.
TGTGCCAGCTCTCCCCCTGGAAACACCATATATTTT
CASSPPGNTIYF
>TRBV11-3|few|14|TRBJ2-3|.
TGTGCCAGCAGCCGATCGGCGGCCACAGATACGCAGTATTTT
CASSRSAATDTQYF
>TRBV6-2/TRBV6-3|many|15|TRBJ2-5|.
TGTGCCAGCAGTTACTCGATTTTGGACCAAGAGACCCAGTACTTC
CASSYSILDQETQYF
>TRBV7-9|many|14|TRBJ2-3|.
TGTGCCAGCAGCTTAGTGCAGGGGAAGAACACGCAGTATTTT
CASSLVQGKNTQYF
>TRBV29-1|many|12|TRBJ2-1|.
TGCAGCGTTAGGCCGGGGGTCCACGAGCAGTTCTTC
CSVRPGVHEQFF
>TRBV28|few|13|TRBJ2-3|.
TGTGCCAGCAGCCCCCCAGGGCCAGATACGCAGTATTTT
CASSPPGPDTQYF
>TRBV6-9|few|16|TRBJ2-1|TRBD2
TGTGCCAGCAGTTACTTATTCCGGGGGACTAACAATGAGCAGTTCTTC
CASSYLFRGTNNEQFF